This T cell receptor beta chain appears in the sequencing data of a study of blood T cell repertoires in COVID-19. Looking at the study overall: The study drew acute and convalescent COVID-19 samples from the United States, Italy and Spain.

A remark on this clone: This specimen includes other DNA sequences encoding the same CDR3.

Measured with immunoSEQ multiplex PCR; TCRdb has only the in-frame clones, and not every one. The table includes fewer than 250,000 clones, about 80% detected once. The CDR3 is made up of 13 amino acids. Germline lookup yields CDR1 LNHDA and CDR2 SQIVND (reference sequence). Trimming took off 1 base at V and 1 base at J, with 4 bases between the two ends. Sequencing was done on a sample of peripheral blood. The genes are TRBV19 and TRBJ1-1, with no clear D. The TCR was taken from a woman in her forties or fifties with acute or convalescent COVID-19. The CDR3 loop is CASSIGRNTEAFF. CDR3 in DNA: TGTGCCAGTAGTATAGGCAGGAACACTGAAGCTTTCTTT.